Listed below are T cell receptor beta chains from one sample, sequenced in a study of blood T cells in healthy people across ages. TCRdb ran MiXCR on the 5' RACE reads and lists one entry per CDR3 protein. The profile covers about 1,800,000 distinct CDR3 sequences, with roughly 28% appearing a single time and 7.7% taken by the ten largest. Sample: blood. These receptors were collected from a woman aged 25 to 39 in good health. Both conserved end residues are trimmed from each CDR3. Fields, in order: V gene, J gene, CDR3 protein.

>TRBV7-9|TRBJ2-2
ASSSLGTPTAGELF
>TRBV7-2|TRBJ2-5
ASSLRPPVSGGGQTQY
>TRBV12-3/TRBV12-4|TRBJ2-2
ASSLLRQVNTGELF
>TRBV20-1|TRBJ1-2
SAQDNYGYT
>TRBV9|TRBJ2-7
ASSVDLGAAEQY
>TRBV7-3|TRBJ1-1
ACSLDRNTEAF
>TRBV5-1|TRBJ2-3
ASSLLTGFIDTQY
>TRBV12-3/TRBV12-4|TRBJ1-2
ASSLSDNNYGYT
>TRBV6-2/TRBV6-3|TRBJ2-1
ASSLRLALYNEQF
>TRBV7-3|TRBJ1-2
ASSPTGRHGYT
>TRBV7-2|TRBJ2-1
ASSLVSGNDEQF
>TRBV27|TRBJ2-7
ASSPRGTTPGEQY
>TRBV2|TRBJ2-4
ASSDGSGGRSIQY
>TRBV6-5|TRBJ1-1
ASYRTGGMNTEAF
>TRBV30|TRBJ1-5
AWSAGPSQPQH
>TRBV10-3|TRBJ2-5
AISDVGGLQETQY
>TRBV2|TRBJ2-1
ASSARPGSSYNEQF
>TRBV6-6|TRBJ2-3
ASSYRTSGGIDTQY
>TRBV20-1|-
SAKDRDRGLDYEQY
>TRBV6-1|TRBJ1-2
ANSFGGFYGYT
>TRBV4-1|TRBJ1-2
ASSLKTGDYGYT
>TRBV11-2|TRBJ2-1
ASSSMGRGYNEQF